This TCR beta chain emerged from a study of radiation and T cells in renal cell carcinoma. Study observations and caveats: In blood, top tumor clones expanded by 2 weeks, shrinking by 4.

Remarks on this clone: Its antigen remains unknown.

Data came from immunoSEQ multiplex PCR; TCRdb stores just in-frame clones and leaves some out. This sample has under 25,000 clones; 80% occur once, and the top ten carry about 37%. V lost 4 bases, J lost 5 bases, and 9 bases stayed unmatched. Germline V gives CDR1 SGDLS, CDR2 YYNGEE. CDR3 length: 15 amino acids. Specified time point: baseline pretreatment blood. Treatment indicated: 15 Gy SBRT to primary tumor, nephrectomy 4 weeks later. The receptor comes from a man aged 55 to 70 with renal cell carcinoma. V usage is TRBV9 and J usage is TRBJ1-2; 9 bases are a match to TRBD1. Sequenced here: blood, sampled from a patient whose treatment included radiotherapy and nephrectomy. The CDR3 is CASSNKQGAPYGYTF. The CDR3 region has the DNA TGTGCCAGCAGCAACAAACAGGGGGCGCCTTATGGCTACACCTTC. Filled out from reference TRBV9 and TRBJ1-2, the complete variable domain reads DSGVTQTPKHLITATGQRVTLRCSPRSGDLSVYWYQQSLDQGLQFLIQYYNGEERAKGNILERFSAQQFPDLHSELNLSSLELGDSALYFCASSNKQGAPYGYTFGSGTRLTVV.